This T cell receptor (beta chain) is from a study of blood T cell repertoires in COVID-19. Study summary: The study drew acute and convalescent COVID-19 samples from the United States, Italy and Spain. PBMCs, B-cell-depleted T cells, or T cells provided the cDNA or gDNA that made up the material.

Authors' methods: From reference gene primer amplification, estimates of nucleated cell counts were derived. Profiled with immunoSEQ multiplex PCR; TCRdb holds only in-frame clones, not every one. From that table come the V and J calls and clone size; the DNA was used to work out D and trimming. This table has some 380,000 clones, about four fifths appearing once. In germline, CDR1 is KGHSH, CDR2 LQKENI. The CDR3 has 14 amino acids. Trimming removed 0 bases from V and 3 bases from J; junction bases left unmatched: 1. The sequencing sample was made of peripheral blood. This TCR derives from a human donor with acute or convalescent COVID-19. The donor label of this sample is uncertain. The V call is TRBV18, the J call TRBJ2-7; TRBD1 agrees at 8 bases. CDR3 bases: TGTGCCAGCTCACCACCGGGACAGGTCTACGAGCAGTACTTC. This encodes CASSPPGQVYEQYF.